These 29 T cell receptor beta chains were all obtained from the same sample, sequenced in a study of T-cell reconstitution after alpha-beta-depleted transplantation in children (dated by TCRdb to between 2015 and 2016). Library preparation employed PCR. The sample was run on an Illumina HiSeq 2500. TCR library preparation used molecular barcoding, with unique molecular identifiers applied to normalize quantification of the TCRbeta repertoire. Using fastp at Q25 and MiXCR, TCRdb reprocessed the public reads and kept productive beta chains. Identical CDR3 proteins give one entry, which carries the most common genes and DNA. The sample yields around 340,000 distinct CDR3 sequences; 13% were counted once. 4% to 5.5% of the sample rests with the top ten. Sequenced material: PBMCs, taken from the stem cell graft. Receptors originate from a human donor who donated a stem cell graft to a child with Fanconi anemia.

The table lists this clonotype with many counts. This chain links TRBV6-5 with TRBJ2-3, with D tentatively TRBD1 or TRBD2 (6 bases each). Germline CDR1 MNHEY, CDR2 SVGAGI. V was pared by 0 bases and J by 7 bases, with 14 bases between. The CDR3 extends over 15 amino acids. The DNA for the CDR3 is TGTGCCAGCAGTTACTCCCGGGGGCCGGGGAATACGCAGTATTTT. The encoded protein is CASSYSRGPGNTQYF.

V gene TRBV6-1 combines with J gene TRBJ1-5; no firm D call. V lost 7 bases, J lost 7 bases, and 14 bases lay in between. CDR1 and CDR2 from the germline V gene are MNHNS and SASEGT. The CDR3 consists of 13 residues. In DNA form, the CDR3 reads TGTGCCAGCACCCATGGGGTGGTCCAGCCCCAGCATTTT. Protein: CASTHGVVQPQHF.

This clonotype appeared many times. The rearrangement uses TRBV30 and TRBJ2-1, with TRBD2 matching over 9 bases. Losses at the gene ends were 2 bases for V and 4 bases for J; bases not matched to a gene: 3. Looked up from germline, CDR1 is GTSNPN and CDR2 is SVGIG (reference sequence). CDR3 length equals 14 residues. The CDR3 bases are TGTGCCTGGAGTAGGACTAGCGCTTACAATGAGCAGTTCTTC. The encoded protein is CAWSRTSAYNEQFF.

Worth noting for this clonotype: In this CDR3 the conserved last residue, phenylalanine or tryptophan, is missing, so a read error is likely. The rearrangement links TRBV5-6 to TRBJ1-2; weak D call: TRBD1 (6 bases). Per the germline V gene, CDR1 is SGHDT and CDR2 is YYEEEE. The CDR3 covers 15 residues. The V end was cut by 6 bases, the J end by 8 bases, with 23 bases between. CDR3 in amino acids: CASTLRAGVKYGYTI. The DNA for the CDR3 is TGTGCCAGCACCCTGAGGGCAGGGGTTAAGTACGGCTACACCATC.

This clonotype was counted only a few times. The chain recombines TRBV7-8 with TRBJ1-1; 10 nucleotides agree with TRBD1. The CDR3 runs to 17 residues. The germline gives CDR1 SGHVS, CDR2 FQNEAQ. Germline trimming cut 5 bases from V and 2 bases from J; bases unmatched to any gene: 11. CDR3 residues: CASSRLTGGSLNTEAFF. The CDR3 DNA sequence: TGTGCCAGCAGCCGGTTGACAGGGGGCTCACTAAACACTGAAGCTTTCTTT.

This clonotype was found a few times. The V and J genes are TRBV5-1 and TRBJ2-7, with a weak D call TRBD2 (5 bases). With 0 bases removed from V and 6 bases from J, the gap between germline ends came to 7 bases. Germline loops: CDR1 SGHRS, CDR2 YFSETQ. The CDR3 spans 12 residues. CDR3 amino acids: CASSLVGVEQYF. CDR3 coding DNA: TGCGCCAGCAGCTTGGTCGGGGTCGAGCAGTACTTC. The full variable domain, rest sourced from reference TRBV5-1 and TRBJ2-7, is KAGVTQTPRYLIKTRGQQVTLSCSPISGHRSVSWYQQTPGQGLQFLFEYFSETQRNKGNFPGRFSGRQFSNSRSEMNVSTLELGDSALYLCASSLVGVEQYFGPGTRLTVT.

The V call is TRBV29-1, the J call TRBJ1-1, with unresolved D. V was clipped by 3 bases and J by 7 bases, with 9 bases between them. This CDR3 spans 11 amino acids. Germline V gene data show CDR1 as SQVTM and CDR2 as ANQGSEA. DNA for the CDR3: TGCAGCGTTGACGGGCCCGTTGAAGCTTTCTTT. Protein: CSVDGPVEAFF.

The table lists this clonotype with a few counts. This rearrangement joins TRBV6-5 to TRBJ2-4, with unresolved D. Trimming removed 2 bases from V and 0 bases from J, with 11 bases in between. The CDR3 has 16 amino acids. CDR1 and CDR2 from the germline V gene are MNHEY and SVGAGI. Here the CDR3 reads CASSYRLEAAKNIQYF. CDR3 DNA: TGTGCCAGCAGTTACAGGCTCGAGGCAGCCAAAAACATTCAGTACTTC.

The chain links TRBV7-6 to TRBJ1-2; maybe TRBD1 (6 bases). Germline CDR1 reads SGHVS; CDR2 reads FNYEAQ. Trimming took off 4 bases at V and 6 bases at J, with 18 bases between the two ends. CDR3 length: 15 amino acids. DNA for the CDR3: TGTGCCAGCAGCTATAGTCGGCAGGGGATTAATGGCTACACCTTC. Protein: CASSYSRQGINGYTF.

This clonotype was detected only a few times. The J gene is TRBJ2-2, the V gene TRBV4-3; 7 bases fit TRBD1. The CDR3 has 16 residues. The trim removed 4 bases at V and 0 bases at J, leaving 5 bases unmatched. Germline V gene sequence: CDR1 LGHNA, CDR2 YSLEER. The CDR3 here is CASSRGQVANTGELFF. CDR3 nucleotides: TGCGCCAGCAGCCGCGGACAGGTTGCGAACACCGGGGAGCTGTTTTTT.

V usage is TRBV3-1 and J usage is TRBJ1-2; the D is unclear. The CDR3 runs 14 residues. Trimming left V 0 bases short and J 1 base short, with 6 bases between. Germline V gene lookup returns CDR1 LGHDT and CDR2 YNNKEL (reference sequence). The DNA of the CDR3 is TGTGCCAGCAGCCAAGATGACCGTAACTATGGCTACACCTTC. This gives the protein CASSQDDRNYGYTF.

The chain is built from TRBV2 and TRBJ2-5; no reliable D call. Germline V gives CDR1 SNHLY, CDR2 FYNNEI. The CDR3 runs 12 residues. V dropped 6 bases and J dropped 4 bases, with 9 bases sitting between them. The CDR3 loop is CASSSSRETQYF. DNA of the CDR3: TGTGCCAGCAGCAGTTCCCGAGAGACCCAGTACTTC.

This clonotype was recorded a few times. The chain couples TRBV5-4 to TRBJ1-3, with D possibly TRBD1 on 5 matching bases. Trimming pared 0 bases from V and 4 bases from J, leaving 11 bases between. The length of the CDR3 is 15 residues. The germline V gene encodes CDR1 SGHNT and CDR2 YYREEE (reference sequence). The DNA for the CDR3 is TGTGCCAGCAGCTTGGGGGCAGGGCAAGGAAACACCATATATTTT. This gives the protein CASSLGAGQGNTIYF.

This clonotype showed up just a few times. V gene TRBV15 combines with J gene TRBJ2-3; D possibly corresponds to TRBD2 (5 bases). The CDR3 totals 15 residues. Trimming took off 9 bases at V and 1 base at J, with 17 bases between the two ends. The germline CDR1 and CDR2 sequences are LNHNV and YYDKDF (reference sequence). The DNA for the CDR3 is TGTGCCACATCCCGGGATAGCCAGGGCACAGATACGCAGTATTTT. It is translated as CATSRDSQGTDTQYF. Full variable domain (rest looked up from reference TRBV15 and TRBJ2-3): DAMVIQNPRYQVTQFGKPVTLSCSQTLNHNVMYWYQQKSSQAPKLLFHYYDKDFNNEADTPDNFQSRRPNTSFCFLDIRSPGLGDTAMYLCATSRDSQGTDTQYFGPGTRLTVL.

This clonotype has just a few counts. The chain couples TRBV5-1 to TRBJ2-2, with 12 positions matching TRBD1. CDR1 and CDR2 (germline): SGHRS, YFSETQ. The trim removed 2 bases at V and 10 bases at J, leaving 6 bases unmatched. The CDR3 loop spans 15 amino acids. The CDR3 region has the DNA TGCGCCAGCAGCTTCCTGGGGACAGGGGGCTTGGAGCTGTTTTTT. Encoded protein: CASSFLGTGGLELFF.

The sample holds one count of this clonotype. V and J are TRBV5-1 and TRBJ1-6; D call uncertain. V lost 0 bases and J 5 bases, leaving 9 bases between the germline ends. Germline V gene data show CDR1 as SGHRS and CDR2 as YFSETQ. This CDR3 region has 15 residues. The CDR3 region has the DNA TGCGCCAGCAGCTTGGAACAGCTGAATAATTCACCCCTCCACTTT. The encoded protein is CASSLEQLNNSPLHF.

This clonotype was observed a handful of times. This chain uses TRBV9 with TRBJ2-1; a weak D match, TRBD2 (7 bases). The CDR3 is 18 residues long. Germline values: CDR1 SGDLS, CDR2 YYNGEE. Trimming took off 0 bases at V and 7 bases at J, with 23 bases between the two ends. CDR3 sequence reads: CASSVDPGGTGVRNEQFF. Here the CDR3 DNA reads TGTGCCAGCAGCGTAGATCCGGGGGGCACAGGAGTACGGAATGAGCAGTTCTTC.

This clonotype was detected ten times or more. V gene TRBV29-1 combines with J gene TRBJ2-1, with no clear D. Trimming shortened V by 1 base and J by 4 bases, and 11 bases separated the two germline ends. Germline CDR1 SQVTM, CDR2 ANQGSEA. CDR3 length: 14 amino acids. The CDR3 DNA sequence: TGCAGCGTTGAAGGTGGGATGCTTTACAATGAGCAGTTCTTC. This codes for CSVEGGMLYNEQFF.

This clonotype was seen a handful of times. In nucleotides, the CDR3 is TGTGCCAGCAGCAAAGTCAGGGGATACACTGAAGCTTTCTTT. Protein product: CASSKVRGYTEAFF. This sequence joins TRBV21-1 and TRBJ1-1; the D segment call TRBD1 is taken from the table without a DNA check. TRBV21-1 is designated a pseudogene. CDR3 length: 14 residues.

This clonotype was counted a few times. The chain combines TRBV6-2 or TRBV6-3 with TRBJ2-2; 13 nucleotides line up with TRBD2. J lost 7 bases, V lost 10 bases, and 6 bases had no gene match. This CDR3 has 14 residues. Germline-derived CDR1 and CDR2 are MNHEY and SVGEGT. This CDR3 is CAIGLAGALGELFF. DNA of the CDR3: TGTGCCATCGGACTAGCGGGGGCCCTCGGGGAGCTGTTTTTT.

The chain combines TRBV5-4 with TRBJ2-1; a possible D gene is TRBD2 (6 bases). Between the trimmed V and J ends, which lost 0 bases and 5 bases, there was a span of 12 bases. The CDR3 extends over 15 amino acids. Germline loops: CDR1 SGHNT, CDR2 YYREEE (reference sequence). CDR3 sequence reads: CASSLEGLINNEQFF. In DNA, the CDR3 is TGTGCCAGCAGCTTGGAGGGACTTATCAACAATGAGCAGTTCTTC.

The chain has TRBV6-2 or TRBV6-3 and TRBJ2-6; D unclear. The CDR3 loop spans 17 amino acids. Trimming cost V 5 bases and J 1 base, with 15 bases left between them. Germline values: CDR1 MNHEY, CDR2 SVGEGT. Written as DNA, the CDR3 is TGTGCCAGCAGTCGCCCTTCTCATGGGTCTGGGGCCAACGTCCTGACTTTC. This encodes CASSRPSHGSGANVLTF.

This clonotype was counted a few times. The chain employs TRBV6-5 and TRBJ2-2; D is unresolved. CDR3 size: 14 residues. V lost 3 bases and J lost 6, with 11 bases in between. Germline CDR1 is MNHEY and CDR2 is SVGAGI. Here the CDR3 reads CASSYALGAGELFF. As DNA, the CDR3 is TGTGCCAGCAGTTATGCCCTAGGAGCCGGGGAGCTGTTTTTT.

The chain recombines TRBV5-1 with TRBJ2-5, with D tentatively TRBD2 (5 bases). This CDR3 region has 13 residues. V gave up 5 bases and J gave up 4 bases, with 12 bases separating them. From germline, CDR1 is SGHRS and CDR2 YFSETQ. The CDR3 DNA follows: TGCGCCAGCAGAAGTGCAGGAGGAGAGACCCAGTACTTC. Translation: CASRSAGGETQYF.

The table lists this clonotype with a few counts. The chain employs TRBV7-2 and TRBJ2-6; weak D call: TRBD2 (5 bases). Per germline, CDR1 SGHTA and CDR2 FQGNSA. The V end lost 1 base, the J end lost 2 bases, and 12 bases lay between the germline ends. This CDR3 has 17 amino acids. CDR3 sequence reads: CASSLGLRGAGANVLTF. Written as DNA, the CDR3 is TGTGCCAGCAGCTTAGGGCTTCGGGGTGCTGGGGCCAACGTCCTGACTTTC.

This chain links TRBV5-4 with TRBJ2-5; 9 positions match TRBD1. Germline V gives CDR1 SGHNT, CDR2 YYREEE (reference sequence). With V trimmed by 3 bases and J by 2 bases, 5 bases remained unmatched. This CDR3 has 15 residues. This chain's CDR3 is CASSSGTGRQETQYF. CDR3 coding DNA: TGTGCCAGCAGCTCGGGGACAGGGCGACAAGAGACCCAGTACTTC.

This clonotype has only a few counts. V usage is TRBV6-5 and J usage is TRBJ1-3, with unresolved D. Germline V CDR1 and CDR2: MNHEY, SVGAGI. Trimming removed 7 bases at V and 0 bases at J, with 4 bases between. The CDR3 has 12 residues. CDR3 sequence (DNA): TGTGCCAGCATGAGCTCTGGAAACACCATATATTTT. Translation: CASMSSGNTIYF.

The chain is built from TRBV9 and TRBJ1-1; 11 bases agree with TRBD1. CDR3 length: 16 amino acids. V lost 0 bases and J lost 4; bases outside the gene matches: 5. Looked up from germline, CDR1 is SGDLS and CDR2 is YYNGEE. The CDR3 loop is CASSVAGQGAPTEAFF. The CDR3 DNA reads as TGTGCCAGCAGCGTAGCTGGACAGGGGGCGCCCACTGAAGCTTTCTTT.

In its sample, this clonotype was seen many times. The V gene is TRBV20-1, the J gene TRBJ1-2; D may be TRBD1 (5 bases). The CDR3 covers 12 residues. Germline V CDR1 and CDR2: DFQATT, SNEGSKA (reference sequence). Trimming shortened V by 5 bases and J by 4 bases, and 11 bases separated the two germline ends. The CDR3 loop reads CSAGGMAYGYTF. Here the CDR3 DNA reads TGCAGTGCTGGGGGGATGGCCTATGGCTACACCTTC.